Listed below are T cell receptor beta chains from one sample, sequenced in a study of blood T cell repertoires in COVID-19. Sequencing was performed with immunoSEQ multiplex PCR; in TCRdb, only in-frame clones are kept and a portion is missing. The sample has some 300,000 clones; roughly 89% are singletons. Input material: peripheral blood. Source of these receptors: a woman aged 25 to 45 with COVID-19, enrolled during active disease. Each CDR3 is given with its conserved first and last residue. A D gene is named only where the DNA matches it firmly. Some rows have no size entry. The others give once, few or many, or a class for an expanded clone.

cdr3_aa: CASSEARLATETQYF
cdr3_nt: TGTGCCAGCAGTGAAGCTCGGCTAGCGACCGAGACCCAGTACTTC
v_call: TRBV2
clone_size: NA
j_call: TRBJ2-5
d_call: NA

cdr3_aa: CASSLSAAGELFF
cdr3_nt: TGTGCCAGCAGCTTATCAGCGGCGGGGGAGCTGTTTTTT
v_call: TRBV7-3
clone_size: NA
j_call: TRBJ2-2
d_call: NA

cdr3_aa: CASSDNRGNYGYTF
cdr3_nt: TGTGCCAGCAGTGACAACAGGGGGAACTATGGCTACACCTTC
v_call: TRBV2
clone_size: NA
j_call: TRBJ1-2
d_call: TRBD1

cdr3_aa: CASSSSSTDTQYF
cdr3_nt: TGTGCCAGCTCTAGTTCTAGCACAGATACGCAGTATTTT
v_call: TRBV7-9
clone_size: NA
j_call: TRBJ2-3
d_call: NA

cdr3_aa: CASSPRGAAGRSYEQYF
cdr3_nt: TGTGCCAGCAGCCCCAGGGGGGCGGCAGGACGCTCCTACGAGCAGTACTTC
v_call: TRBV7-9
clone_size: NA
j_call: TRBJ2-7
d_call: NA

cdr3_aa: CASSLVRRGRANYGYTF
cdr3_nt: TGTGCCAGCAGCTTAGTACGACGAGGGAGGGCTAACTATGGCTACACCTTC
v_call: TRBV7-2
clone_size: NA
j_call: TRBJ1-2
d_call: NA

cdr3_aa: CASSPDRAGGYTF
cdr3_nt: TGTGCCAGCAGTCCTGACAGGGCGGGAGGCTACACCTTC
v_call: TRBV6-6
clone_size: few
j_call: TRBJ1-2
d_call: TRBD1

cdr3_aa: CASSGSGGSTDTQYF
cdr3_nt: TGTGCCAGCAGCGGTAGCGGGGGTAGCACAGATACGCAGTATTTT
v_call: TRBV6-5
clone_size: NA
j_call: TRBJ2-3
d_call: TRBD2

cdr3_aa: CASTGQGIIGQPQHF
cdr3_nt: TGTGCCAGCACCGGACAGGGAATAATTGGACAGCCCCAGCATTTT
v_call: TRBV6-5
clone_size: NA
j_call: TRBJ1-5
d_call: TRBD1

cdr3_aa: CASSFVGQHSNQPQHF
cdr3_nt: TGTGCCAGCAGCTTTGTGGGACAGCATAGCAATCAGCCCCAGCATTTT
v_call: TRBV5-5
clone_size: once
j_call: TRBJ1-5
d_call: TRBD1

cdr3_aa: CASSTGVGETQYF
cdr3_nt: TGTGCCAGCAGCACAGGGGTTGGAGAGACCCAGTACTTC
v_call: TRBV11-2
clone_size: NA
j_call: TRBJ2-5
d_call: TRBD1

cdr3_aa: CASSFETAYGYTF
cdr3_nt: TGTGCCAGCAGTTTCGAGACAGCTTATGGCTACACCTTC
v_call: TRBV28
clone_size: NA
j_call: TRBJ1-2
d_call: NA

cdr3_aa: CASSVFSGGEQFF
cdr3_nt: TGTGCCAGCAGCGTATTTAGCGGGGGGGAGCAGTTCTTC
v_call: TRBV9
clone_size: NA
j_call: TRBJ2-1
d_call: TRBD2

cdr3_aa: CASSLVAGDTQYF
cdr3_nt: TGTGCCAGCAGTTTGGTAGCGGGAGATACGCAGTATTTT
v_call: TRBV6-2/TRBV6-3
clone_size: NA
j_call: TRBJ2-3
d_call: TRBD2

cdr3_aa: CASSHDGNYGYTF
cdr3_nt: TGCGCCAGCAGTCACGACGGGAACTATGGCTACACCTTC
v_call: TRBV4-1
clone_size: NA
j_call: TRBJ1-2
d_call: NA

cdr3_aa: CASSLAGNTIYF
cdr3_nt: TGTGCCAGCAGTTTGGCGGGGAACACCATATATTTT
v_call: TRBV28
clone_size: NA
j_call: TRBJ1-3
d_call: NA

cdr3_aa: CASSQGGGNTEAFF
cdr3_nt: TGTGCCAGCAGCCAAGGCGGGGGGAACACTGAAGCTTTCTTT
v_call: TRBV11-2
clone_size: NA
j_call: TRBJ1-1
d_call: NA

cdr3_aa: CASSTEGDTEAFF
cdr3_nt: TGTGCCAGCTCCACCGAGGGAGACACTGAAGCTTTCTTT
v_call: TRBV7-9
clone_size: NA
j_call: TRBJ1-1
d_call: NA

cdr3_aa: CATRNTANTGELFF
cdr3_nt: TGTGCCACCAGGAATACAGCGAACACCGGGGAGCTGTTTTTT
v_call: TRBV15
clone_size: NA
j_call: TRBJ2-2
d_call: NA

cdr3_aa: CASSLGTGQETQYF
cdr3_nt: TGCGCCAGCAGCTTGGGTACAGGCCAAGAGACCCAGTACTTC
v_call: TRBV5-1
clone_size: once
j_call: TRBJ2-5
d_call: NA

cdr3_aa: CASSIISNTEAFF
cdr3_nt: TGTGCCAGTAGTATCATTTCGAACACTGAAGCTTTCTTT
v_call: TRBV19
clone_size: NA
j_call: TRBJ1-1
d_call: NA

cdr3_aa: CASSYVGRDQPQHF
cdr3_nt: TGTGCCAGCAGTTACGTGGGGAGAGATCAGCCCCAGCATTTT
v_call: TRBV6-2/TRBV6-3
clone_size: NA
j_call: TRBJ1-5
d_call: NA

cdr3_aa: CASSPGQGSYEQYF
cdr3_nt: TGCGCCAGCAGCCCTGGACAGGGTTCCTACGAGCAGTACTTC
v_call: TRBV5-1
clone_size: NA
j_call: TRBJ2-7
d_call: TRBD1

cdr3_aa: CASTVAETNEKLFF
cdr3_nt: TGTGCCAGCACCGTGGCAGAAACTAATGAAAAACTGTTTTTT
v_call: TRBV2
clone_size: NA
j_call: TRBJ1-4
d_call: NA

cdr3_aa: CASSSGTGISYGYTF
cdr3_nt: TGTGCCAGCAGCTCCGGGACAGGGATTTCCTATGGCTACACCTTC
v_call: TRBV11-2
clone_size: NA
j_call: TRBJ1-2
d_call: TRBD1

cdr3_aa: CASSPSNYGYTF
cdr3_nt: TGTGCCAGCAGTCCGTCTAACTATGGCTACACCTTC
v_call: TRBV2
clone_size: NA
j_call: TRBJ1-2
d_call: NA

cdr3_aa: CASSLRGATNEKLFF
cdr3_nt: TGTGCCAGTAGTCTTCGGGGAGCAACTAATGAAAAACTGTTTTTT
v_call: TRBV19
clone_size: once
j_call: TRBJ1-4
d_call: NA

cdr3_aa: CASSLAASVTYEQYF
cdr3_nt: TGTGCCAGCAGCTTAGCGGCTAGCGTCACCTACGAGCAGTACTTC
v_call: TRBV7-2
clone_size: NA
j_call: TRBJ2-7
d_call: NA